Below, 12 T cell receptor beta chains from the same sample are listed, as sequenced in a study of spatial heterogeneity in lung cancer. Documented time point: sample taken at primary tumor resection. TCRs were sequenced from unsorted whole RNA of tumor, nontumor lung or PBMC. In TCRdb, the 5' RACE reads were re-called with MiXCR into one record per CDR3 protein. Of tens of thousands of distinct CDR3 sequences listed, about 12% are singletons. The material sequenced was PBMCs, taken at surgery. The origin of the receptors is a male donor with early-stage non-small cell lung cancer.

CDR3 sequence reads: CASSTGGETQYF. The CDR3 DNA reads as TGTGCCAGCAGCACCGGGGGGGAGACCCAGTACTTC. The genes are TRBV28 and TRBJ2-5; TRBD2 agrees at 7 bases. Germline assignment: CDR1 MDHEN and CDR2 SYDVKM. The CDR3 is made up of 12 amino acids. Trimming removed 6 bases from V and 5 bases from J; junction bases left unmatched: 3.

The chain couples TRBV5-6 to TRBJ2-1, with 9 bases that match TRBD1. Germline V gene sequence: CDR1 SGHDT, CDR2 YYEEEE. Losses at the gene ends were 6 bases for V and 7 bases for J; bases not matched to a gene: 8. This CDR3 contains 14 residues. For the CDR3, the DNA is TGTGCCAGCATCGAACAGGGGGCGTGGAATGAGCAGTTCTTC. Amino acids: CASIEQGAWNEQFF. The full variable domain, with the rest looked up from reference TRBV5-6 and TRBJ2-1, is DAGVTQSPTHLIKTRGQQVTLRCSPKSGHDTVSWYQQALGQGPQFIFQYYEEEERQRGNFPDRFSGHQFPNYSSELNVNALLLGDSALYLCASIEQGAWNEQFFGPGTRLTVL.

Only a few counts were recorded for this clonotype. The chain joins TRBV7-2 to TRBJ1-2; no reliable D call. CDR1 and CDR2 from the germline V gene are SGHTA and FQGNSA. This CDR3 is built from 14 residues. V was clipped by 0 bases and J by 4 bases, with 9 bases between them. The chain's CDR3 is CASSLAPRAYGYTF. The CDR3 nucleotides read TGTGCCAGCAGCTTAGCCCCGAGGGCCTATGGCTACACCTTC.

This clonotype was picked up a small number of times. The chain uses TRBV5-1 and TRBJ1-2; D uncertain. V was clipped by 1 base and J by 6 bases, with 10 bases between them. Germline V gene sequence: CDR1 SGHRS, CDR2 YFSETQ. This CDR3 is built from 13 residues. Here the CDR3 DNA reads TGCGCCAGCAGCTTGTTTACAGAGGATGGCTACACCTTC. Translating it yields CASSLFTEDGYTF. The full variable domain, with the rest looked up from reference TRBV5-1 and TRBJ1-2, is KAGVTQTPRYLIKTRGQQVTLSCSPISGHRSVSWYQQTPGQGLQFLFEYFSETQRNKGNFPGRFSGRQFSNSRSEMNVSTLELGDSALYLCASSLFTEDGYTFGSGTRLTVV.

This chain links TRBV10-3 with TRBJ1-1, with D uncertain. Germline CDR1 is ENHRY and CDR2 is SYGVKD. The CDR3 runs to 13 residues. V was pared by 0 bases and J by 1 base, with 3 bases between. The CDR3 spells CAISESPNTEAFF. The CDR3 nucleotides are TGTGCCATCAGTGAGTCGCCGAACACTGAAGCTTTCTTT.

The chain couples TRBV18 to TRBJ1-5; no reliable D call. The length of the CDR3 is 15 residues. Trimming pared 1 base from V and 0 bases from J, leaving 7 bases between. Germline lookup yields CDR1 KGHSH and CDR2 LQKENI. The CDR3, as DNA: TGTGCCAGCTCACCACGGCCAGATAGCAATCAGCCCCAGCATTTT. This codes for CASSPRPDSNQPQHF.

Ten or more counts support this clonotype. The V and J genes are TRBV7-3 and TRBJ2-7; D is undetermined. CDR1 is SGHTA and CDR2 is FQGTGA in the germline V gene. The germline V and J ends were trimmed by 5 bases and 6 bases, with 11 bases remaining between them. The CDR3 consists of 12 residues. CDR3 coding DNA: TGTGCCAGCAGCAAGGACGGCGGCGAGCAGTACTTC. Its translation is CASSKDGGEQYF.

The chain is built from TRBV29-1 and TRBJ2-2; D is uncertain. Germline V gene lookup returns CDR1 SQVTM and CDR2 ANQGSEA. Between the trimmed V and J ends, which lost 4 bases and 0 bases, there was a span of 3 bases. The CDR3 has 12 amino acids. The CDR3 sequence: CSVVTNTGELFF. As DNA, the CDR3 is TGCAGCGTTGTGACGAACACCGGGGAGCTGTTTTTT.

This clonotype was seen only a few times. The chain recombines TRBV20-1 with TRBJ2-2; D might be TRBD2 (5 bases). V lost 4 bases and J lost 8, with 14 bases in between. The CDR3 totals 13 residues. Germline V gene sequence: CDR1 DFQATT, CDR2 SNEGSKA (reference sequence). This chain's CDR3 is CSAMDSFGGELFF. For the CDR3, the DNA is TGCAGTGCTATGGACTCTTTCGGGGGGGAGCTGTTTTTT.

This CDR3 is CASSKGPVTDTQYF. The CDR3 coding sequence is TGTGCCAGCAGCAAGGGACCTGTAACAGATACGCAGTATTTT. The chain is built from TRBV7-2 and TRBJ2-3; D assignment may be TRBD1 or TRBD2 (5 bases each). The CDR3 is made up of 14 amino acids. The germline gives CDR1 SGHTA, CDR2 FQGNSA. The germline V and J ends were trimmed by 5 bases and 3 bases, with 12 bases remaining between them.

This clonotype appeared many times. V and J are TRBV7-2 and TRBJ2-3; TRBD2 agrees at 13 bases. J was trimmed by 4 bases and V by 2 bases; bases with no gene match: 6. Germline CDR1 reads SGHTA; CDR2 reads FQGNSA. This CDR3 has 17 residues. CDR3 DNA sequence: TGTGCCAGCAGCTTACGGACTAGCGGGGGCTTGGCAGATACGCAGTATTTT. Amino acid sequence: CASSLRTSGGLADTQYF.

The chain couples TRBV7-9 to TRBJ1-1; 9 positions agree with TRBD1. The germline gives CDR1 SEHNR, CDR2 FQNEAQ (reference sequence). There are 16 residues in the CDR3. J lost 5 bases, V lost 1 base, and 8 bases had no gene match. CDR3 amino acids: CASSLDPGQGGTEAFF. Written as DNA, the CDR3 is TGTGCCAGCAGCTTAGACCCGGGACAGGGTGGGACTGAAGCTTTCTTT.